This T cell receptor (beta chain) derives from a study of OX40 agonist ivuxolimab in advanced cancers. About the study: Partial responses were recorded for three patients, including one with hepatocellular carcinoma and two with cutaneous melanoma.

The table came from immunoSEQ multiplex PCR; TCRdb's copy has only in-frame clones and leaves some out. The sample includes more than 60,000 clones, 80% to 90% of them seen just once. The sample holds one count of this clone. V lost 5 bases to trimming and J lost 8 bases, with 7 bases between them. This CDR3 is built from 10 residues. Germline CDR1 is DFQATT and CDR2 is SNEGSKA (reference sequence). Sequencing used CD4+ or CD8+ T cells sorted from blood, obtained in a trial of the OX40 agonist ivuxolimab. This chain uses TRBV20-1 with TRBJ2-1; no definite D call. The TCR comes from an adult with an advanced solid tumor such as melanoma, head and neck, liver or kidney cancer. Here the CDR3 DNA reads TGCAGTGCTGTTATGTATGAGCAGTTCTTC. Its translation: CSAVMYEQFF.